The next 8 T cell receptor beta chains were all read from a single sample in a study of molecular identifiers for immune sequencing clone quantification. TCRdb fed the PCR reads into MiXCR, producing one record per CDR3 protein. The repertoire consists of about 53,000 distinct CDR3 sequences, with roughly 36% occurring once and the leading ten covering 3.5% to 4%. The sample consisted of naive CD8+ T cells from blood, with Jurkat cell RNA spiked in. Subset: FACS-sorted CD8+CD4-CCR7+CD45RA+ naive T cells. These receptor sequences come from a human donor in good health. Some libraries in this study had Jurkat cell RNA spiked in.

The gene calls are TRBV6-5 and TRBJ2-3, with a tentative D call TRBD2 (7 bases). In germline, CDR1 is MNHEY, CDR2 SVGAGI. Trimming removed 7 bases from V and 0 bases from J, with 17 bases in between. CDR3 length: 16 residues. CDR3 residues: CASTHLGGLSTDTQYF. For the CDR3, the DNA is TGTGCCAGCACTCATCTCGGGGGGCTTAGCACAGATACGCAGTATTTT.

This clonotype was observed a few times. The J gene is TRBJ2-2, the V gene TRBV6-2 or TRBV6-3; D possibly corresponds to TRBD2 (5 bases). The V end lost 4 bases, the J end lost 8 bases, and 17 bases lay between the germline ends. The germline CDR1 and CDR2 sequences are MNHEY and SVGEGT. The CDR3 contains 15 residues. The CDR3 bases are TGTGCCAGCAGTTCCCTCTCCGAGGGCCGGGGGGAGCTGTTTTTT. It is translated as CASSSLSEGRGELFF.

This chain joins TRBV7-3 and TRBJ2-3, with 7 bases that match TRBD2. V was clipped by 2 bases and J by 3 bases; unmatched bases: 5. Germline CDR1 reads SGHTA; CDR2 reads FQGTGA. The CDR3 spans 15 residues. The CDR3 DNA reads as TGTGCCAGCAGCTTAGGCGGGACTATTACAGATACGCAGTATTTT. Its translation: CASSLGGTITDTQYF.

This clonotype occurred once. An end of the junction does not agree with germline; a read error may underlie this. This chain uses TRBV9 with TRBJ2-5, with D hard to call. Germline V gene lookup returns CDR1 SGDLS and CDR2 YYNGEE. The CDR3 is made up of 12 amino acids. The CDR3 sequence is CASSPSDETQNF. The CDR3 DNA reads TGTGCCAGCAGCCCCAGCGACGAGACCCAGAACTTC.

This clonotype was seen many times. This chain joins TRBV14 and TRBJ1-1; D uncertain. V lost 1 base to trimming and J lost 4 bases, with 7 bases between them. CDR3 length equals 13 residues. Germline-derived CDR1 and CDR2 are SGHDN and FVKESK. CDR3 DNA: TGTGCCAGCAGCCAAGGGGGTTCCACTGAAGCTTTCTTT. It is translated as CASSQGGSTEAFF.

This sequence joins TRBV29-1 and TRBJ1-2; D unresolved. Trimming cost V 4 bases and J 0 bases, with 9 bases left between them. Germline V CDR1 and CDR2: SQVTM, ANQGSEA. CDR3 length: 13 residues. This chain's CDR3 is CSVAPRTNYGYTF. CDR3 DNA: TGCAGCGTTGCCCCCAGGACTAACTATGGCTACACCTTC.

The chain employs TRBV20-1 and TRBJ2-7, with 7 positions matching TRBD1. This CDR3 is built from 13 residues. CDR1 is DFQATT and CDR2 is SNEGSKA in the germline V gene (reference sequence). V shed 5 bases, J shed 7 bases, and the junction held 11 bases outside the gene matches. The CDR3 DNA sequence: TGCAGTGCTCAACCGGGACAGTATTATGAGCAGTACTTC. Translation: CSAQPGQYYEQYF.

As to this clonotype: A single base separates this from a much larger clone, so it may be a read error. The J gene is TRBJ1-2, the V gene TRBV28, with a weak D call TRBD1 (6 bases). CDR1 MDHEN and CDR2 SYDVKM come from the germline V gene. CDR3 size: 15 residues. The CDR3 DNA is TGTGCCAGCAGTTTACGGACAGTCCCGAACTATGGCTGCACCTTC. This encodes CASSLRTVPNYGCTF.